A selection of T cell receptor beta chains follows, all from one sample in a study of cytomegalovirus exposure and HLA in healthy donors. Measured with immunoSEQ multiplex PCR; TCRdb has only the in-frame clones, and not every one. Of roughly 190,000 clones listed, roughly an eighth are singletons. Sequencing was performed on PBMCs. The source of these receptors is a man in his fifties or sixties in good health and CMV-seropositive. CDR3s include the opening cysteine and the closing phenylalanine or tryptophan. D genes are given only for firm matches. Clone size is stated in some rows and not others, as once, few, many or a class when expanded.

size,V,D,J,CDR3,DNA
once,TRBV4-3,.,TRBJ2-2,CASSLRPRGADTGELFF,TGCGCCAGCAGCCTCCGCCCCCGGGGGGCCGATACCGGGGAGCTGTTTTTT
few,TRBV2,.,TRBJ2-5,CASSGTEQETQYF,TGTGCCAGCAGTGGGACAGAGCAAGAGACCCAGTACTTC
.,TRBV5-1,.,TRBJ1-1,CASSSQGFTEAFF,TGCGCCAGCAGCTCTCAGGGGTTCACTGAAGCTTTCTTT
.,TRBV10-3,TRBD1,TRBJ2-4,CASRGPPKNIQYF,TGTGCCTCCAGGGGGCCACCGAAAAACATTCAGTACTTC
few,TRBV9,TRBD2,TRBJ2-2,CASSVRGLANAGAGELFF,TGTGCCAGCAGCGTACGCGGACTAGCGAATGCGGGGGCCGGGGAGCTGTTTTTT
few,TRBV29-1,.,TRBJ1-1,CSVSDTEAFF,TGCAGCGTTTCGGACACTGAAGCTTTCTTT
.,TRBV5-1,TRBD2,TRBJ2-2,CASSPGLAGNTGELFF,TGCGCCAGCAGTCCGGGACTAGCGGGAAACACCGGGGAGCTGTTTTTT
few,TRBV6-6,TRBD1,TRBJ1-1,CASSYRDRNSEAFF,TGTGCCAGCAGTTACAGGGACAGAAACTCTGAAGCTTTCTTT
.,TRBV4-1,TRBD1,TRBJ2-3,CASGTPGGSGTDTQYF,TGCGCCAGTGGAACTCCAGGGGGTTCGGGCACAGATACGCAGTATTTT
once,TRBV5-5,TRBD1,TRBJ1-5,CASSSSRQGSQPQHF,TGTGCCAGCAGCTCTTCTCGACAGGGATCTCAGCCCCAGCATTTT
few,TRBV7-2,TRBD1,TRBJ2-7,CASSLTTGNEQYF,TGTGCCAGCAGCTTAACGACAGGGAACGAGCAGTACTTC
.,TRBV7-9,TRBD2,TRBJ2-5,CAGRGLAGTQETQYF,TGTGCCGGGCGAGGACTAGCGGGGACGCAAGAGACCCAGTACTTC
few,TRBV7-2,TRBD1,TRBJ2-5,CASSRGTGRETQYF,TGTGCCAGCAGCCGGGGGACAGGGAGAGAGACCCAGTACTTC
.,TRBV7-8,.,TRBJ1-5,CASSSTGESQPQHF,TGTGCCAGCAGCTCGACAGGTGAGAGTCAGCCCCAGCATTTT
.,TRBV12-5,TRBD1,TRBJ1-1,CASGTGTGGAGYTEAFF,TGTGCTAGTGGTACCGGGACAGGGGGCGCTGGGTACACTGAAGCTTTCTTT
few,TRBV9,TRBD2,TRBJ2-3,CASSPRGLALQYF,TGTGCCAGCAGCCCTAGAGGACTAGCCCTGCAGTATTTT
few,TRBV30,.,TRBJ2-7,CAWSVRDTLWSYEQYF,TGTGCCTGGAGTGTACGGGACACCCTCTGGTCCTACGAGCAGTACTTC
.,TRBV18,.,TRBJ1-2,CASSPNRDGYTF,TGTGCCAGCTCGCCGAACAGGGACGGCTACACCTTC
.,TRBV5-6,.,TRBJ1-2,CASSLASSFWNYGYTF,TGTGCCAGCAGCTTGGCGTCGAGTTTCTGGAACTATGGCTACACCTTC
few,TRBV5-4,.,TRBJ1-5,CASSLGTKGQPQHF,TGTGCCAGCAGCTTGGGGACAAAAGGTCAGCCCCAGCATTTT
.,TRBV6-1,TRBD1,TRBJ1-5,CASSPSRGSNQPQHF,TGTGCCAGCAGCCCCTCCAGGGGGAGCAATCAGCCCCAGCATTTT
.,TRBV27,.,TRBJ2-7,CASSLFGGTMYGEQYF,TGTGCCAGCAGTTTATTTGGCGGGACGATGTATGGCGAGCAGTACTTC
few,TRBV9,TRBD2,TRBJ2-3,CASSASGTSRSDTQYF,TGTGCCAGCAGCGCCTCCGGGACTAGCCGGTCAGATACGCAGTATTTT
.,TRBV5-1,TRBD1,TRBJ1-1,CASSSLSGQGPTEAFF,TGCGCCAGCAGCTCACTGTCGGGACAGGGCCCCACTGAAGCTTTCTTT
few,TRBV5-1,.,TRBJ2-5,CASSPRGETQYF,TGCGCCAGCAGCCCAAGGGGGGAGACCCAGTACTTC
.,TRBV6-1,.,TRBJ1-4,CASSRSKLNEKLFF,TGTGCCAGCAGTAGGAGCAAACTTAATGAAAAACTGTTTTTT
.,TRBV13,TRBD1,TRBJ2-3,CASSFLLTGEADTQYF,TGTGCCAGCAGCTTCCTATTGACAGGGGAGGCAGATACGCAGTATTTT
few,TRBV2,.,TRBJ1-5,CASSGLGEGQPQHF,TGTGCCAGCAGTGGTCTGGGGGAGGGTCAGCCCCAGCATTTT
few,TRBV14,.,TRBJ2-3,CASSQNLYREDTQYF,TGTGCCAGCAGCCAAAACCTCTACAGGGAAGATACGCAGTATTTT
few,TRBV11-3,.,TRBJ1-1,CASTAGLKNTEAFF,TGTGCCAGCACCGCGGGGTTAAAGAACACTGAAGCTTTCTTT
.,TRBV7-2,TRBD2,TRBJ2-7,CASSLEGTSGGVAQYF,TGTGCCAGCAGCTTAGAGGGGACTAGCGGGGGTGTGGCCCAGTACTTC
.,TRBV19,.,TRBJ1-6,CASSISTESSYNSPLNF,TGTGCCAGTAGTATCTCGACAGAGAGCTCATATAATTCACCCCTCAACTTT
.,TRBV4-2,.,TRBJ2-7,CASSLPGTPYEQYF,TGTGCCAGCAGCCTCCCCGGGACACCCTACGAGCAGTACTTC
few,TRBV18,TRBD1,TRBJ1-5,CASSPNDRGLGQPQHF,TGTGCCAGCTCACCGAACGACAGGGGGCTAGGACAGCCCCAGCATTTT
few,TRBV5-1,.,TRBJ1-4,CASSLGTADEKLFF,TGCGCCAGCAGCTTGGGGACAGCGGATGAAAAACTGTTTTTT
.,TRBV15,.,TRBJ2-1,CATSLGLTYNEQFF,TGTGCCACCAGCCTGGGGCTCACCTACAATGAGCAGTTCTTC
.,TRBV9,.,TRBJ1-1,CASSVVMSLQRDTEAFF,TGTGCCAGCAGCGTAGTGATGTCGCTCCAGAGGGACACTGAAGCTTTCTTT
few,TRBV4-2,.,TRBJ1-1,CASSQTQVNTEAFF,TGTGCCAGCAGCCAAACCCAGGTGAACACTGAAGCTTTCTTT
few,TRBV7-2,TRBD1,TRBJ2-2,CASSPHRGQVGELFF,TGTGCCAGCAGCCCCCACAGGGGACAGGTCGGGGAGCTGTTTTTT
few,TRBV28,.,TRBJ2-1,CATEAGAYNEQFF,TGTGCCACCGAGGCGGGGGCTTACAATGAGCAGTTCTTC
few,TRBV5-1,TRBD1,TRBJ2-6,CASSLVGGEGSSGANVLTF,TGCGCCAGCAGCTTGGTAGGGGGCGAGGGGTCCTCTGGGGCCAACGTCCTGACTTTC
few,TRBV5-1,TRBD1,TRBJ1-3,CASSLQGPSSGNTIYF,TGCGCCAGCAGCTTACAGGGGCCCTCCTCTGGAAACACCATATATTTT